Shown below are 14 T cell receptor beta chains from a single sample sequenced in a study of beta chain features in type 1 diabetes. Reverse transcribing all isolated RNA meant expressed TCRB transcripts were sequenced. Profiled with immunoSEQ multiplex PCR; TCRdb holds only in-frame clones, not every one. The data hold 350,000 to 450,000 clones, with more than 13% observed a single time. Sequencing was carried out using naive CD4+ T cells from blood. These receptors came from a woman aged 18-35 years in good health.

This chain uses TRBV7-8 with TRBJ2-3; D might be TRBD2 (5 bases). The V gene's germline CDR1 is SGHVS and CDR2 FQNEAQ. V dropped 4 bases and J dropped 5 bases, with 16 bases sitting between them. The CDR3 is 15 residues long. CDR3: CASSSRNLAGDTQYF. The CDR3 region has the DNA TGTGCCAGCAGCTCTAGAAACTTGGCGGGAGATACGCAGTATTTT.

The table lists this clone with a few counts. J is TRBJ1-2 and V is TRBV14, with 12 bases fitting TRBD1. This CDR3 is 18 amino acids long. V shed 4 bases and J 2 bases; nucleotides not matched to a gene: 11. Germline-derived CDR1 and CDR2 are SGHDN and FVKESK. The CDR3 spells CASSRFGTGGLSNYGYTF. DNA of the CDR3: TGTGCCAGCAGCCGATTTGGGACAGGGGGCTTGTCGAACTATGGCTACACCTTC.

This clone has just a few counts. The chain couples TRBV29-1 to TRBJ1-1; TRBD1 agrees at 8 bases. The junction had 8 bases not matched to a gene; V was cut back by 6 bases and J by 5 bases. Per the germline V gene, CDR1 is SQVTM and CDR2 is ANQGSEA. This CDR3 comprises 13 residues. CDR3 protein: CSVATGGKTEAFF. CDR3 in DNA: TGCAGCGTCGCTACAGGGGGGAAGACTGAAGCTTTCTTT.

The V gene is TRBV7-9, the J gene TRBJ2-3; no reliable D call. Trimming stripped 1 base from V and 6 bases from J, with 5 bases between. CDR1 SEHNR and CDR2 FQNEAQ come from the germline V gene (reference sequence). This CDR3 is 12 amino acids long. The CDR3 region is CASSLVGDTQYF. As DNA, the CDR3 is TGTGCCAGCAGCTTAGTTGGCGATACGCAGTATTTT.

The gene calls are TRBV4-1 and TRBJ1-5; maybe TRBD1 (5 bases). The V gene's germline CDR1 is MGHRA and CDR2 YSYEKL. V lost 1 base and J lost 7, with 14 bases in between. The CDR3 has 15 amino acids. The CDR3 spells CASSQVLPQGQPQHF. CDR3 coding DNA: TGCGCCAGCAGCCAAGTATTACCTCAGGGACAGCCCCAGCATTTT.

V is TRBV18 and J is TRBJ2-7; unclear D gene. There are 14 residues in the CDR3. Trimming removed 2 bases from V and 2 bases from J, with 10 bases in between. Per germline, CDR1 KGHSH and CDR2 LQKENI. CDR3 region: CASSPSTVAYEQYF. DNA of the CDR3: TGTGCCAGCTCACCATCCACAGTAGCCTACGAGCAGTACTTC.

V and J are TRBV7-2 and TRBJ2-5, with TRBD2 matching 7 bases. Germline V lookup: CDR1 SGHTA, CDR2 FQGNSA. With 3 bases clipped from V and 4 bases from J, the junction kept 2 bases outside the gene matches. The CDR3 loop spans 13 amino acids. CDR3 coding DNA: TGTGCCAGCAGCTTGGGGGGGTCAGAGACCCAGTACTTC. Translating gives CASSLGGSETQYF.

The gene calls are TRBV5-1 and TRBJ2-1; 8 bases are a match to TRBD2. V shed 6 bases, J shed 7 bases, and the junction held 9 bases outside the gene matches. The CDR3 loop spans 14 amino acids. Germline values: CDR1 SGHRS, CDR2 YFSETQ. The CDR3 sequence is CASKLTGGMNEQFF. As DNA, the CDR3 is TGCGCCAGCAAGCTAACGGGAGGGATGAATGAGCAGTTCTTC.

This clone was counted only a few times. CDR3: CASSLGGTGGTEAFF. The CDR3 DNA follows: TGCGCCAGCAGCTTGGGCGGGACAGGGGGCACTGAAGCTTTCTTT. The chain uses TRBV5-1 and TRBJ1-1; 11 nucleotides line up with TRBD1. In germline, CDR1 is SGHRS, CDR2 YFSETQ. The junction had 2 bases not matched to a gene; V was cut back by 0 bases and J by 4 bases. This CDR3 contains 15 residues.

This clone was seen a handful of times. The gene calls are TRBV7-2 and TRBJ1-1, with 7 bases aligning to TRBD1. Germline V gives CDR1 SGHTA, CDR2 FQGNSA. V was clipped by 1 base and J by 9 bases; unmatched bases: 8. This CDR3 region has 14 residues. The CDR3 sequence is CASSLGGAQGKAFF. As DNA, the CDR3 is TGTGCCAGCAGCTTAGGGGGTGCACAGGGGAAAGCTTTCTTT.

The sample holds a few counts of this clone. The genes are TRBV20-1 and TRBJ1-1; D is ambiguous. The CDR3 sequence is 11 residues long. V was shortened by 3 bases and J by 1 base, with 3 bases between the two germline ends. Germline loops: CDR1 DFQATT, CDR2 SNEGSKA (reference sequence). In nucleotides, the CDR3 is TGCAGTGCTAGGAGGAACACTGAAGCTTTCTTT. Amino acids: CSARRNTEAFF.

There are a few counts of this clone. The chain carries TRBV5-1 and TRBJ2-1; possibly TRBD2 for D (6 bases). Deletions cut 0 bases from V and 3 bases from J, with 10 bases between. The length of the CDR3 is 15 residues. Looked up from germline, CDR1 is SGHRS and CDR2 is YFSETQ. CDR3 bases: TGCGCCAGCAGCTTGGATGTCGGGGGCTACAATGAGCAGTTCTTC. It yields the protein CASSLDVGGYNEQFF.

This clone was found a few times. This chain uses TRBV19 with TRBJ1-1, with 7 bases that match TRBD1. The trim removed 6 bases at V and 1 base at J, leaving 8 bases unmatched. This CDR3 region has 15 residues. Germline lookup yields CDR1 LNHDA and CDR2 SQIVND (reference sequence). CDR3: CASRTRGDRNTEAFF. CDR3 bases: TGTGCCAGTAGGACCCGCGGGGACAGGAACACTGAAGCTTTCTTT.

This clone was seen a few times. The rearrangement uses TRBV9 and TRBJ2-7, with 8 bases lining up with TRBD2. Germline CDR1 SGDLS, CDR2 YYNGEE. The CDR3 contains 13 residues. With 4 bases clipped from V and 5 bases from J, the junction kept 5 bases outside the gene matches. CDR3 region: CASSREGPHEQYF. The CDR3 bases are TGTGCCAGCAGCCGGGAGGGCCCCCACGAGCAGTACTTC.